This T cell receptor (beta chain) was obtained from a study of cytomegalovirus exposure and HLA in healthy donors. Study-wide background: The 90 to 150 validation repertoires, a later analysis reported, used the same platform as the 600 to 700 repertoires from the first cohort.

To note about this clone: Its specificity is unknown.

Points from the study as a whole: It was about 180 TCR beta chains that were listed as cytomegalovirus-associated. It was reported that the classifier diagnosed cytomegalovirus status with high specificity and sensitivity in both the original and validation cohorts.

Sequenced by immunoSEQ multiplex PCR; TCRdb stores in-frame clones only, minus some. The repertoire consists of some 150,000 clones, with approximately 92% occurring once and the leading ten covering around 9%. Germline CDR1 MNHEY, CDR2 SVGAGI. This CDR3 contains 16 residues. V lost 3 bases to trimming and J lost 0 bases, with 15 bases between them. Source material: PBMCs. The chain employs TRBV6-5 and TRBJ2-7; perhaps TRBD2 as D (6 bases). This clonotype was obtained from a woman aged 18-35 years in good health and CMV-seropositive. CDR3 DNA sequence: TGTGCCAGCAGTTATCAAACGGCGGGGAGCTCCTACGAGCAGTACTTC. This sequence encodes CASSYQTAGSSYEQYF.